These T cell receptor beta chains were read from a single sample in a study of T-cell memory formation after mild COVID-19. TCRdb re-called the 5' RACE reads with MiXCR, one entry per CDR3 protein. The sample records about 470,000 distinct CDR3 sequences, 20% to 25% being singletons. Sequenced material: PBMCs or a T cell subset sorted from them (not recorded which). Source of these receptors: an adult woman who had mild COVID-19 (a few samples of this study predate the infection). Cell type and time point are not known. Each CDR3 is given with its conserved first and last residue. Fields, in order: D gene, clone size, V gene, J gene, CDR3 DNA, CDR3 protein. D genes are given only for firm matches. Expanded clones get a size class; other rows say once, few or many, or leave the size out.

>-|few|TRBV5-4|TRBJ2-1
TGTGCCAGCAGCCCCTCGTCCCGGCGGCGAGTCAATGAGCAGTTCTTC
CASSPSSRRRVNEQFF
>TRBD2|few|TRBV7-9|TRBJ2-3
TGTGCCAGCAGCTTAGCAGAACTGACTAGCTATTTT
CASSLAELTSYF
>TRBD2|-|TRBV14|TRBJ2-7
TGTGCCAGCAGCCGACTCGGGACTAGCGAAGACTACGAGCAGTACTTC
CASSRLGTSEDYEQYF
>-|many|TRBV5-1|TRBJ2-1
TGCGCCTCGGGACCCGGATACAATGAGCAGTTCTTC
CASGPGYNEQFF
>TRBD2|-|TRBV7-9|TRBJ2-7
TGTGCCAGCAGCTTCGGACTAGCGGAAAGCTCCTACGAGCAGTACTTC
CASSFGLAESSYEQYF
>TRBD1|few|TRBV13|TRBJ2-5
TGTGCCAGCAGCTCCCGACAGGGGCCGTCCACCAAAAAAGAGACCCAGTACTTC
CASSSRQGPSTKKETQYF
>-|many|TRBV13|TRBJ1-1
TGTGCCAGCAGCTTAGGCCTGGGGCTCAAGGGGACTGAAGCTTTCTTT
CASSLGLGLKGTEAFF
>-|few|TRBV20-1|TRBJ1-1
TGCAGTGCCCGCCCGGGGGTTGTACTAACTGAAGCTTTCTTT
CSARPGVVLTEAFF
>TRBD2|many|TRBV9|TRBJ2-7
TGTGCCAGCAGCTCTAGCGGAAGCTCCTACGAGCAGTACTTC
CASSSSGSSYEQYF
>-|few|TRBV5-5|TRBJ1-2
TGTGCCAGCAGCAAAAGACAGGCGGGCCCAGGGGGCTACACCTTC
CASSKRQAGPGGYTF
>-|few|TRBV11-3|TRBJ1-6
TGTGCCAGCAGCGCCGGACTCAATTCACCCCTCCACTTT
CASSAGLNSPLHF
>-|-|TRBV6-1|TRBJ1-2
TGTGCCAGCAGCCCGACGGGAGGTGACTATGGCTACACCTTC
CASSPTGGDYGYTF
>TRBD2|-|TRBV7-9|TRBJ2-7
TGTGCCAGCAGCTACCCCGGGGGGGGGATTGCCTACGAGCAGTACTTC
CASSYPGGGIAYEQYF
>-|-|TRBV12-3/TRBV12-4|TRBJ2-3
TGTGCCAGCAGTCCACACCTTTGGACAGATACGCAGTATTTT
CASSPHLWTDTQYF
>-|few|TRBV18|TRBJ2-3
TGTGCCAGCTCACGGGGGGCGACCACAGATACGCAGTATTTT
CASSRGATTDTQYF
>TRBD1|-|TRBV12-3/TRBV12-4|TRBJ1-2
TGTGCCAGCAGTGTGACAGGGGGGGATGGCTACACCTTC
CASSVTGGDGYTF
>-|-|TRBV20-1|TRBJ1-4
TGCAGTGCTAGAGATGCAGGGGAGGTGGAAAAACTGTTTTTT
CSARDAGEVEKLFF
>-|few|TRBV5-1|TRBJ2-1
TGCGCCAGCAGCTTGGAGGCCCATGGGAATGAGCAGTTCTTC
CASSLEAHGNEQFF
>-|few|TRBV7-6|TRBJ1-2
TGTGCCAGCAGCCCTAGCGTAAGGGGGGGTGCCGTTGAGCACTATGGCTACACCTTC
CASSPSVRGGAVEHYGYTF
>-|-|TRBV7-2|TRBJ2-1
TGTGCCAGCAGCTTCCCCGGGAGAGGGATCAATGAGCAGTTCTTC
CASSFPGRGINEQFF
>-|-|TRBV7-9|TRBJ1-6
TGTGCCAGCAGCTTAGGTGGCTCAGGAGCATATAATTCACCCCTCCACTTT
CASSLGGSGAYNSPLHF
>-|-|TRBV9|TRBJ1-2
TGTGCCAGCAGCGTAAGGGGACTGACGGATGGCTACACCTTC
CASSVRGLTDGYTF
>-|many|TRBV29-1|TRBJ2-7
TGCAGCGTTGATGGGGGCGGGGGCTACGAGCAGTACTTC
CSVDGGGGYEQYF
>TRBD1|-|TRBV7-9|TRBJ2-2
TGTGCCAGCAGCTTAGGTGGACAGGGAGAACTGTTTTTT
CASSLGGQGELFF
>-|-|TRBV6-1|TRBJ2-5
TGTGCCAGCAGGAAACAGGGCTCGGCGACCCAGTACTTC
CASRKQGSATQYF
>-|-|TRBV7-9|TRBJ1-1
TGTGCCCATGGGACTTACACTGAAGCTTTCTTT
CAHGTYTEAFF
>TRBD2|-|TRBV12-3/TRBV12-4|TRBJ2-7
TGTGCCAGCAGCCACGGACTAGCGGGAGCCCCCTACGAGCAGTACTTC
CASSHGLAGAPYEQYF
>-|-|TRBV5-1|TRBJ2-7
TGCGCCAGCACCTCGGGTGGACAGTTCGAGCAGTACTTC
CASTSGGQFEQYF
>-|-|TRBV12-3/TRBV12-4|TRBJ1-4
TGTGCCAGCAGTTTGGGGGGGATACTCGCACCTAATGAAAAACTGTTTTTT
CASSLGGILAPNEKLFF
>-|-|TRBV12-3/TRBV12-4|TRBJ2-5
TGTGCCAGCAATGCCCACTCCCTATTGGGCGGTGAGACCCAGTACTTC
CASNAHSLLGGETQYF